This TCR beta chain emerged from a study of T cell responses to AZD1222 COVID-19 vaccine. Study-level background: It was second doses at about 4 or about 12 weeks that were pooled. Study-level results: Researchers took repertoire samples only after the peak T cell response had come. Only five or six individuals given AZD1222 were seropositive at baseline.

The data were produced by immunoSEQ multiplex PCR, yet TCRdb's version contains in-frame clones alone and is incomplete. The sample holds 130,000 or so clones, about 90% seen once. V shed 0 bases and J shed 7 bases, with 16 bases lying between them. The CDR3 runs 15 residues. Germline values: CDR1 LGHNA, CDR2 YNFKEQ. On this clone: The antigen remains undetermined.

This sequence was found in an adult in good health. The sample was peripheral blood, taken on day 0 of AZD1222 vaccination. The chain uses TRBV4-2 and TRBJ2-7; a possible D gene is TRBD2 (5 bases). The CDR3 is CASSQDLATLAEQYF. The CDR3 DNA reads as TGTGCCAGCAGCCAAGATTTAGCTACCCTAGCAGAGCAGTACTTC.